The 10 T cell receptor beta chains presented below share a single source sample, sequenced in a study of shared clonotypes between healthy human individuals. Sequenced by immunoSEQ multiplex PCR; TCRdb stores in-frame clones only, minus some. This sample yields about 500,000 clones, of which roughly four fifths are seen a single time; 9.5% to 15% belongs to the top ten. Sequencing used PBMCs. The receptors were sampled from a middle-aged woman in good health. Some clones in this sample may be carry-over from other donors' samples.

This chain connects TRBV20-1 to TRBJ2-7, with no clear D. CDR3 length equals 10 residues. In germline, CDR1 is DFQATT, CDR2 SNEGSKA (reference sequence). The ends were cut back, 5 bases at V and 4 bases at J, with 6 bases in the middle. The CDR3 spells CSAERYEQYF. The CDR3 bases are TGCAGTGCTGAAAGATACGAGCAGTACTTC.

Regarding this clone: Since a far larger clone is one base different, this is likely a read error. This chain uses TRBV12-5 with TRBJ2-3; a possible D gene is TRBD2 (5 bases). CDR3 length: 14 amino acids. Germline V gene lookup returns CDR1 LGHNT and CDR2 FRNRAP. CDR3 protein: CASGLGGQGDAQYF. The CDR3 nucleotides are TGTGCTAGTGGCCTGGGCGGGCAAGGAGATGCGCAGTATTTT.

V is TRBV7-3 and J is TRBJ2-1; TRBD2 matches at 7 bases. CDR1 and CDR2 from the germline V gene are SGHTA and FQGTGA. This CDR3 region has 15 residues. J was trimmed by 2 bases and V by 1 base; bases with no gene match: 2. The CDR3 spells CASSLMGTTYNEQFF. The CDR3 coding sequence is TGTGCCAGCAGCTTAATGGGGACTACCTACAATGAGCAGTTCTTC.

The chain combines TRBV5-8 with TRBJ2-2; D gene unclear. This CDR3 is built from 15 residues. V was cut by 3 bases and J by 1 base, with 10 bases left in between. Germline V gene sequence: CDR1 SGHTS, CDR2 YDEGEE. The CDR3 sequence: CASSSVVGNTGELFF. The CDR3 region has the DNA TGTGCCAGCAGCTCGGTGGTAGGGAACACCGGGGAGCTGTTTTTT.

V usage is TRBV18 and J usage is TRBJ2-6; D is unclear. Germline V CDR1 and CDR2: KGHSH, LQKENI. This CDR3 is built from 16 residues. The V end lost 2 bases, the J end lost 0 bases, and 8 bases lay between the germline ends. CDR3 region: CASSPSENSGANVLTF. CDR3 DNA: TGTGCCAGCTCACCATCCGAGAACTCTGGGGCCAACGTCCTGACTTTC.

Of note for this clone: This likely reflects a read error, since a far larger clone is one base away. The sample contains more than one DNA sequence encoding this CDR3. This chain links TRBV5-1 with TRBJ2-1, with 9 positions matching TRBD2. This CDR3 has 16 amino acids. CDR1 is SGHRS, CDR2 YFSETQ, per germline. CDR3 sequence: CASSFPAGGWDNEQFF. As DNA, the CDR3 is TGCGCCAGCAGCTTTCCCGCGGGAGGGTGGGACAACGAGCAGTTCTTC.

The CDR3: CAWSMGLAGSYNEQFF. The CDR3 nucleotides are TGTGCCTGGAGTATGGGACTAGCGGGCTCCTACAATGAGCAGTTCTTC. This rearrangement joins TRBV30 to TRBJ2-1; 12 nucleotides match TRBD2. V lost 2 bases, J lost 0 bases, and 2 bases stayed unmatched. This CDR3 spans 16 amino acids. The germline V gene has CDR1 GTSNPN and CDR2 SVGIG (reference sequence).

About this clone itself: This likely came from a read error, as a far larger clone is one base away. Additional DNA sequences in this sample encode the identical CDR3. V and J are TRBV30 and TRBJ2-3, with 12 positions matching TRBD2. This CDR3 has 16 residues. Looked up from germline, CDR1 is GTSNPN and CDR2 is SVGIG (reference sequence). V trimming: 3 bases; J trimming: 3 bases; junction bases outside the gene matches: 7. The CDR3 loop reads CAWSVPSGRATDTQYF. CDR3 nucleotides: TGTGCCTGGAGCGTCCCTAGCGGGAGGGCTACAGATACGCAGTATTTT. The variable domain in full, completed from reference TRBV30 and TRBJ2-3, reads SQTIHQWPATLVQPVGSPLSLECTVEGTSNPNLYWYRQAAGRGLQLLFYSVGIGQISSEVPQNLSASRPQDRQFILSSKKLLLSDSGFYLCAWSVPSGRATDTQYFGPGTRLTVL.

This chain joins TRBV5-1 and TRBJ2-1, with TRBD2 identical over 12 bases. The germline V gene has CDR1 SGHRS and CDR2 YFSETQ. Losses at the gene ends were 2 bases for V and 3 bases for J; bases not matched to a gene: 3. The CDR3 spans 16 residues. In DNA, the CDR3 is TGCGCCAGCAGCTTAGGACTAGCGGGGTTCTACAATGAGCAGTTCTTC. It translates to CASSLGLAGFYNEQFF.

V is TRBV6-5 and J is TRBJ2-3; tentative D call: TRBD1 (6 bases). The germline V gene encodes CDR1 MNHEY and CDR2 SVGAGI. Trimming took off 3 bases at V and 3 bases at J, with 10 bases between the two ends. The CDR3 contains 14 residues. CDR3 in DNA: TGTGCCAGCAGTTATCGGGACACTACAGATACGCAGTATTTT. Translated, it gives CASSYRDTTDTQYF.